Following are 9 T cell receptor beta chains from one sample sequenced in a study of cytomegalovirus exposure and HLA in healthy donors. Use of 60 Vbeta and 13 Jbeta primers characterized the PCR. Profiled with immunoSEQ multiplex PCR; TCRdb holds only in-frame clones, not every one. The sample totals approximately 140,000 clones. The sequencing input was PBMCs. The source of these receptors is a woman between 18 and 29 years old in good health and CMV-seronegative.

The chain's CDR3 is CASRPGLAGAGELFF. CDR3 bases: TGTGCCAGCAGGCCGGGACTAGCGGGAGCCGGGGAGCTGTTTTTT. The chain links TRBV5-4 to TRBJ2-2; TRBD2 agrees at 14 bases. Germline trimming cut 5 bases from V and 6 bases from J; bases unmatched to any gene: 3. Germline lookup yields CDR1 SGHNT and CDR2 YYREEE (reference sequence). CDR3 length equals 15 residues.

The chain recombines TRBV7-9 with TRBJ1-2; 8 positions agree with TRBD1. V lost 5 bases to trimming and J lost 3 bases; unmatched junction nucleotides: 8. The CDR3 has 15 residues. CDR1 is SEHNR, CDR2 FQNEAQ, per germline (reference sequence). CDR3 bases: TGTGCCAGCAGCGCCCGGGACAGGAACTACTATGGCTACACCTTC. This translates into CASSARDRNYYGYTF.

The rearrangement uses TRBV6-5 and TRBJ2-7; 8 bases align to TRBD2. The germline V gene has CDR1 MNHEY and CDR2 SVGAGI. This CDR3 has 14 amino acids. V dropped 6 bases and J dropped 7; count of bases not matched to a gene: 11. The CDR3 reads CASSPQREWWEQYF. DNA of the CDR3: TGTGCCAGCAGCCCCCAGCGGGAGTGGTGGGAGCAGTACTTC.

The CDR3 region is CASSYDRSYGYTF. In DNA, the CDR3 is TGTGCCAGCAGTTACGACAGGAGCTATGGCTACACCTTC. The chain carries TRBV6-5 and TRBJ1-2, with D perhaps TRBD1 (6 bases). The CDR3 totals 13 residues. Between the trimmed V and J ends, which lost 2 bases and 4 bases, there was a span of 8 bases. In germline, CDR1 is MNHEY, CDR2 SVGAGI.

The V call is TRBV2, the J call TRBJ2-7, with 8 nucleotides matching TRBD1. Trimming at V came to 2 bases and at J to 3 bases, leaving 3 bases not matched to a gene. CDR3 length: 14 residues. Germline assignment: CDR1 SNHLY and CDR2 FYNNEI. The CDR3 coding sequence is TGTGCCAGCAGTGAAATCGGACAGGGCTACGAGCAGTACTTC. Protein: CASSEIGQGYEQYF.

The rearrangement links TRBV10-2 to TRBJ2-1, with 15 bases lining up with TRBD2. The CDR3 sequence is 15 residues long. Germline loops: CDR1 WSHSY, CDR2 SAAADI. V was pared by 6 bases and J by 9 bases, with 6 bases of the junction left unmatched. CDR3 nucleotides: TGCGCCAGCAGAGGACTAGCGGGAGGGCGGGTTGAGCAGTTCTTC. This encodes CASRGLAGGRVEQFF.

The chain is built from TRBV2 and TRBJ2-1; perhaps TRBD2 as D (10 bases). Germline values: CDR1 SNHLY, CDR2 FYNNEI. V was shortened by 4 bases and J by 7 bases, with 32 bases between the two germline ends. The CDR3 is 20 amino acids. The DNA of the CDR3 is TGTGCCAGCAGTGGTATGTCGGACAGGGGTACTAGCGGGATAGTGAATGAGCAGTTCTTC. Translated, it gives CASSGMSDRGTSGIVNEQFF.

The rearrangement uses TRBV6-5 and TRBJ1-3, with D uncertain. Trimming pared 6 bases from V and 0 bases from J, leaving 9 bases between. The CDR3 sequence is 14 residues long. Germline V gene sequence: CDR1 MNHEY, CDR2 SVGAGI. CDR3 amino acids: CASRPGSSGNTIYF. The CDR3 DNA reads as TGTGCCAGCAGGCCAGGAAGCTCTGGAAACACCATATATTTT.

The chain employs TRBV27 and TRBJ2-7; 9 bases are shared with TRBD1. Germline trimming cut 5 bases from V and 6 bases from J; bases unmatched to any gene: 11. Per germline, CDR1 MNHEY and CDR2 SMNVEV (reference sequence). The CDR3 runs 15 residues. The CDR3 nucleotides are TGTGCCAGCAGTCCATCCCGGGACAGGGCTTTCGAGCAGTACTTC. Its translation is CASSPSRDRAFEQYF.